The 12 T cell receptor beta chains below were found in one sample sequenced in a study of cytomegalovirus exposure and HLA in healthy donors. This PCR relied on a set of 60 Vbeta primers and 13 Jbeta primers. Sequencing was performed with immunoSEQ multiplex PCR; in TCRdb, only in-frame clones are kept and a portion is missing. The sample yields around 130,000 clones, 82% seen once. Specimen: PBMCs. The receptors shown here come from a woman aged 18-29 years in good health and CMV-seronegative.

The chain is built from TRBV7-9 and TRBJ1-3; 7 nucleotides align to TRBD1. V lost 5 bases to trimming and J lost 3 bases; unmatched junction nucleotides: 4. This CDR3 has 14 amino acids. Germline CDR1 reads SEHNR; CDR2 reads FQNEAQ (reference sequence). In DNA, the CDR3 is TGTGCCAGCAGCCTGACAGGGTATGGAAACACCATATATTTT. Amino acids: CASSLTGYGNTIYF.

The gene calls are TRBV7-8 and TRBJ2-2, with D unresolved. The CDR3 runs 17 residues. The ends were cut back, 5 bases at V and 1 base at J, with 17 bases in the middle. CDR1 is SGHVS, CDR2 FQNEAQ, per germline. CDR3 DNA: TGTGCCAGCAGCCCCCCGGCGCCCCGAGGGAACACCGGGGAGCTGTTTTTT. This sequence encodes CASSPPAPRGNTGELFF.

Worth noting for this clone: Distinct nucleotide sequences in the sample also encode this CDR3. V and J are TRBV5-4 and TRBJ1-2, with 11 bases lining up with TRBD1. The germline gives CDR1 SGHNT, CDR2 YYREEE (reference sequence). The J segment lost 8 bases and the V segment lost 6 bases, leaving 6 bases of the junction unmatched. The CDR3 covers 13 residues. The CDR3 region is CASMLDRGQGYTF. CDR3 DNA: TGTGCCAGCATGCTGGACAGGGGGCAAGGCTACACCTTC.

This clone was observed a handful of times. The chain joins TRBV27 to TRBJ1-6, with no clear D. The CDR3 is 15 residues long. Trimming pared 6 bases from V and 7 bases from J, leaving 16 bases between. CDR1 and CDR2 from the germline V gene are MNHEY and SMNVEV (reference sequence). CDR3 coding DNA: TGTGCCAGCAGAGTCCGAGGAGTTAACAATTCACCCCTCCACTTT. Its protein is CASRVRGVNNSPLHF.

The chain joins TRBV6-1 to TRBJ2-3; perhaps TRBD1 as D (6 bases). The CDR3 loop spans 16 amino acids. V was clipped by 3 bases and J by 2 bases, with 15 bases between them. Germline CDR1 MNHNS, CDR2 SASEGT. CDR3 in amino acids: CASSDSGHQYTDTQYF. The CDR3 nucleotides read TGTGCCAGCAGTGATTCGGGACACCAATACACAGATACGCAGTATTTT.

This clone appeared a single time. The chain combines TRBV7-2 with TRBJ2-7, with D tentatively TRBD2 (6 bases). Germline V gene sequence: CDR1 SGHTA, CDR2 FQGNSA. V was trimmed by 5 bases and J by 1 base, leaving 12 bases between them. The CDR3 is 14 residues long. CDR3 sequence reads: CASSPRRGSYEQYF. The CDR3 bases are TGTGCCAGCAGCCCACGGCGGGGATCCTACGAGCAGTACTTC.

The CDR3 bases are TGTGCCAGCAGTTACTCGCGGAACACCAATCAGCCCCAGCATTTT. Translating it yields CASSYSRNTNQPQHF. This chain connects TRBV6-5 to TRBJ1-5, with no clear D. CDR1 and CDR2 from the germline V gene are MNHEY and SVGAGI. Deletions cut 0 bases from V and 3 bases from J, with 9 bases between. The CDR3 has 15 residues.

This sequence joins TRBV7-8 and TRBJ1-5; D unclear. CDR3 length equals 18 residues. CDR1 is SGHVS, CDR2 FQNEAQ, per germline. Trimming took 4 bases from V and 4 from J, leaving 23 bases between them. The CDR3, as DNA: TGTGCCAGCAGCTGGGAGAGGGCCGGTCGGTGGTTGAATCAGCCCCAGCATTTT. It translates to CASSWERAGRWLNQPQHF.

The chain couples TRBV27 to TRBJ2-2; 12 bases are a match to TRBD1. Germline CDR1 reads MNHEY; CDR2 reads SMNVEV (reference sequence). CDR3 size: 17 residues. V was pared by 3 bases and J by 0 bases, with 2 bases of the junction left unmatched. CDR3 bases: TGTGCCAGCAGTTTGGGGACAGGGGGCTCGAACACCGGGGAGCTGTTTTTT. Protein: CASSLGTGGSNTGELFF.

The genes are TRBV30 and TRBJ1-5; possible D gene TRBD1, 6 bases. The length of the CDR3 is 13 residues. Germline V lookup: CDR1 GTSNPN, CDR2 SVGIG (reference sequence). V dropped 1 base and J dropped 7 bases, with 11 bases sitting between them. CDR3 sequence (DNA): TGTGCCTGGAGTGCCACAGGGAGACAGCCCCAGCATTTT. Protein: CAWSATGRQPQHF. The whole variable domain, remainder taken from reference TRBV30 and TRBJ1-5, is SQTIHQWPATLVQPVGSPLSLECTVEGTSNPNLYWYRQAAGRGLQLLFYSVGIGQISSEVPQNLSASRPQDRQFILSSKKLLLSDSGFYLCAWSATGRQPQHFGDGTRLSIL.

V and J are TRBV5-1 and TRBJ2-7, with 11 nucleotides matching TRBD2. The CDR3 is made up of 15 amino acids. Trimming at V came to 5 bases and at J to 1 base, leaving 5 bases not matched to a gene. Germline V gives CDR1 SGHRS, CDR2 YFSETQ. The CDR3 DNA reads TGCGCCAGCAGGACGGGACTAGCGGTTTCCTACGAGCAGTACTTC. It translates to CASRTGLAVSYEQYF.

The chain carries TRBV4-1 and TRBJ2-2, with 8 bases aligning to TRBD2. The CDR3 runs 18 residues. CDR1 is MGHRA and CDR2 is YSYEKL in the germline V gene. V dropped 1 base and J dropped 3; count of bases not matched to a gene: 10. CDR3 DNA: TGCGCCAGCAGCCAAGGGTTGAGCGGGAGAAGGGACACCGGGGAGCTGTTTTTT. It encodes CASSQGLSGRRDTGELFF.